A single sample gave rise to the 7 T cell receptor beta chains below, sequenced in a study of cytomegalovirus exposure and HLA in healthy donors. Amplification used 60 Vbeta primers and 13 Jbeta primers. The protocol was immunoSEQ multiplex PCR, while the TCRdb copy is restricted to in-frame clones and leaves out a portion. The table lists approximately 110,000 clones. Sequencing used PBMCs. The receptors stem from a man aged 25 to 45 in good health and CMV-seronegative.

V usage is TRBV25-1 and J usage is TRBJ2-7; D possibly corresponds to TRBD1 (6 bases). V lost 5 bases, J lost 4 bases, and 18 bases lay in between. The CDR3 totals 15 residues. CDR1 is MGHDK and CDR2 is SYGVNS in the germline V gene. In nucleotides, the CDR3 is TGTGCCAGCAGTCGGAAAGGGTGGGGGCCTTACGAGCAGTACTTC. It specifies CASSRKGWGPYEQYF.

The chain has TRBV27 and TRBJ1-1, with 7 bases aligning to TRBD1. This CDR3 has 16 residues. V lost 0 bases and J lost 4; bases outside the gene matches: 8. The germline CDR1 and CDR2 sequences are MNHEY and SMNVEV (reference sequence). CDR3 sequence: CASSLSFRQGSTEAFF. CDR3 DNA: TGTGCCAGCAGTTTATCCTTCAGACAGGGATCCACTGAAGCTTTCTTT.

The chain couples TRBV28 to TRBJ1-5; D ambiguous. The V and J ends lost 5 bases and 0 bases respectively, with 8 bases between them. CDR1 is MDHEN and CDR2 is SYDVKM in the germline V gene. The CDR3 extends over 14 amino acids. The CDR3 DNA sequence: TGTGCCAGCAGTCCCCGGTATAGCAATCAGCCCCAGCATTTT. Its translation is CASSPRYSNQPQHF.

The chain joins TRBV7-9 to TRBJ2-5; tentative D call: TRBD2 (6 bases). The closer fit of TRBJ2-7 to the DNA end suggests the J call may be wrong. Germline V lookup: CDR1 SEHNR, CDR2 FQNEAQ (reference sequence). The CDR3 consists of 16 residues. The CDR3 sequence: CASSGTAAGSSYEQYF. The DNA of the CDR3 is TGTGCCAGCAGCGGAACGGCGGCGGGGAGCTCCTACGAGCAGTACTTC.

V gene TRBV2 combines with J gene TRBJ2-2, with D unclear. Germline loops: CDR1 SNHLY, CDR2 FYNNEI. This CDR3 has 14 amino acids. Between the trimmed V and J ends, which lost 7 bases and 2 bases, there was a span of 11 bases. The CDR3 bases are TGTGCCAGCAATCGGTTTACTAACACCGGGGAGCTGTTTTTT. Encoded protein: CASNRFTNTGELFF.

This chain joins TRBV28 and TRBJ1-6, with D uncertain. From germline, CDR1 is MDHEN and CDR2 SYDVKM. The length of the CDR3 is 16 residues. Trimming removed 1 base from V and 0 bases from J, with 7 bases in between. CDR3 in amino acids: CASSLSGSSYNSPLHF. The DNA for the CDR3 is TGTGCCAGCAGTTTATCCGGGAGCTCCTATAATTCACCCCTCCACTTT.

This chain's CDR3 is CAWSVQGAVYGYTF. CDR3 nucleotides: TGTGCCTGGAGTGTACAGGGGGCCGTCTATGGCTACACCTTC. V and J are TRBV30 and TRBJ1-2, with 9 bases that match TRBD1. This CDR3 spans 14 amino acids. Germline V gives CDR1 GTSNPN, CDR2 SVGIG (reference sequence). Losses at the gene ends were 0 bases for V and 4 bases for J; bases not matched to a gene: 3.